Following are 5 T cell receptor beta chains from one sample sequenced in a study of T-cell reconstitution after alpha-beta-depleted transplantation in children. Construction of the TCRbeta library involved unique molecular identifiers. TCRdb used MiXCR to reprocess the PCR reads, holding one entry per CDR3 protein. The data hold hundreds of thousands of distinct CDR3 sequences, with around a third observed a single time. The sequencing used PBMCs from the stem cell graft donor, collected from the stem cell graft. The receptors shown here come from a human donor who donated a stem cell graft to a child with aplastic anemia.

This clonotype has a handful of counts. This chain joins TRBV20-1 and TRBJ1-5; 7 bases map to TRBD1. V lost 6 bases to trimming and J lost 2 bases; unmatched junction nucleotides: 10. Germline lookup yields CDR1 DFQATT and CDR2 SNEGSKA (reference sequence). The CDR3 totals 15 residues. CDR3: CSARAFQGGNQPQHF. The CDR3 nucleotides read TGCAGTGCGCGGGCCTTCCAGGGGGGCAATCAGCCCCAGCATTTT.

This clonotype was seen once. This chain links TRBV6-2 or TRBV6-3 with TRBJ2-3; TRBD2 agrees at 8 bases. Germline CDR1 is MNHEY and CDR2 is SVGEGT. Trimming cost V 6 bases and J 1 base; bases outside gene matches: 3. The CDR3 has 14 residues. The CDR3 bases are TGTGCCAGCAGCGGGACTAGAGGCACAGATACGCAGTATTTT. As protein: CASSGTRGTDTQYF.

V gene TRBV12-3 or TRBV12-4 combines with J gene TRBJ1-3, with 7 bases that match TRBD1. The J segment lost 3 bases and the V segment lost 7 bases, leaving 9 bases of the junction unmatched. The CDR3 totals 15 residues. CDR3 region: CASTYGTVYGNTIYF. The CDR3 bases are TGTGCCAGCACTTACGGGACAGTGTATGGAAACACCATATATTTT.

This clonotype was found many times. The chain recombines TRBV6-5 with TRBJ2-5; TRBD1 agrees at 9 bases. With V trimmed by 0 bases and J by 2 bases, 1 base remained unmatched. CDR3 length equals 15 residues. CDR1 and CDR2 (germline): MNHEY, SVGAGI. CDR3 amino acids: CASSYSTGGQETQYF. The CDR3 DNA sequence: TGTGCCAGCAGTTACTCGACAGGGGGACAAGAGACCCAGTACTTC.

This sequence joins TRBV20-1 and TRBJ1-5, with D unclear. CDR3 length: 13 amino acids. Germline assignment: CDR1 DFQATT and CDR2 SNEGSKA (reference sequence). The germline V and J ends were trimmed by 1 base and 7 bases, with 11 bases remaining between them. The CDR3 DNA reads TGCAGTGCTAGAGGACCGGGAAGGCAGCCCCAGCATTTT. It specifies CSARGPGRQPQHF.